The rows below give T cell receptor beta chains drawn from one sample of a study of blood T cell repertoires in COVID-19. Assay: immunoSEQ multiplex PCR; the TCRdb copy retains only in-frame clones and omits some. The data hold approximately 250,000 clones, with 85% to 90% observed a single time. The sample was PBMCs or T cells enriched from blood (not recorded which). The source is a woman aged 25 to 39 with acute COVID-19. CDR3s include the opening cysteine and the closing phenylalanine or tryptophan. The order of the fields is D gene, CDR3 length, clone size, V gene, J gene, CDR3 protein, CDR3 DNA. D genes are given only for firm matches. Clone size appears in some rows only: once, few, many, or a class for an expanded clone.

D gene: TRBD1; CDR3 length: 15; clone size: .; V gene: TRBV5-4; J gene: TRBJ2-3; CDR3 protein: CASSSDRGSTDTQYF; CDR3 DNA: TGTGCCAGCAGCTCGGACAGGGGGAGCACAGATACGCAGTATTTT
D gene: TRBD1; CDR3 length: 13; clone size: .; V gene: TRBV19; J gene: TRBJ1-6; CDR3 protein: CASRDREASPLHF; CDR3 DNA: TGTGCCAGTAGGGACAGGGAAGCTTCACCCCTCCACTTT
D gene: TRBD2; CDR3 length: 15; clone size: .; V gene: TRBV29-1; J gene: TRBJ2-5; CDR3 protein: CSVPTSGAYQETQYF; CDR3 DNA: TGCAGCGTCCCGACTAGCGGAGCGTACCAAGAGACCCAGTACTTC
D gene: .; CDR3 length: 14; clone size: once; V gene: TRBV19; J gene: TRBJ2-7; CDR3 protein: CASSPQTSSGEQYF; CDR3 DNA: TGTGCCAGTAGTCCCCAGACTAGTTCGGGCGAGCAGTACTTC
D gene: .; CDR3 length: 14; clone size: .; V gene: TRBV5-1; J gene: TRBJ1-1; CDR3 protein: CASSPGHENTEAFF; CDR3 DNA: TGCGCCAGCAGCCCGGGACATGAGAACACTGAAGCTTTCTTT
D gene: .; CDR3 length: 15; clone size: once; V gene: TRBV6-5; J gene: TRBJ1-6; CDR3 protein: CASFSKQVLGSPLHF; CDR3 DNA: TGTGCCAGCTTCTCGAAACAGGTTCTTGGTTCACCCCTCCACTTT
D gene: .; CDR3 length: 15; clone size: few; V gene: TRBV4-1; J gene: TRBJ1-1; CDR3 protein: CASSQGSLGATEAFF; CDR3 DNA: TGCGCCAGCAGCCAAGGATCTTTGGGGGCTACTGAAGCTTTCTTT
D gene: .; CDR3 length: 14; clone size: .; V gene: TRBV11-2; J gene: TRBJ2-7; CDR3 protein: CASSLAHSSYEQYF; CDR3 DNA: TGTGCCAGCAGCTTAGCCCACAGCTCCTACGAGCAGTACTTC
D gene: TRBD2; CDR3 length: 18; clone size: .; V gene: TRBV24-1; J gene: TRBJ2-1; CDR3 protein: CATSDLPLGSGVYNEQFF; CDR3 DNA: TGTGCCACCAGTGATTTGCCCCTGGGTAGCGGGGTTTACAATGAGCAGTTCTTC
D gene: TRBD2; CDR3 length: 14; clone size: .; V gene: TRBV5-1; J gene: TRBJ2-3; CDR3 protein: CASSFGGSVDTQYF; CDR3 DNA: TGCGCCAGCAGCTTTGGCGGGAGTGTAGATACGCAGTATTTT
D gene: .; CDR3 length: 15; clone size: .; V gene: TRBV6-2/TRBV6-3; J gene: TRBJ1-5; CDR3 protein: CASSYETATGQPQHF; CDR3 DNA: TGTGCCAGCAGTTACGAGACAGCGACCGGTCAGCCCCAGCATTTT
D gene: TRBD2; CDR3 length: 15; clone size: .; V gene: TRBV6-5; J gene: TRBJ2-5; CDR3 protein: CASSFSGRASETQYF; CDR3 DNA: TGTGCCAGCAGTTTTAGCGGGAGGGCCTCGGAGACCCAGTACTTC
D gene: TRBD1; CDR3 length: 14; clone size: .; V gene: TRBV27; J gene: TRBJ1-1; CDR3 protein: CASSGRGRDTEAFF; CDR3 DNA: TGTGCCAGCAGTGGCAGGGGGCGTGACACTGAAGCTTTCTTT
D gene: .; CDR3 length: 16; clone size: once; V gene: TRBV10-1; J gene: TRBJ1-3; CDR3 protein: CASRRADKLSGNTIYF; CDR3 DNA: TGCGCCAGCAGGCGGGCCGACAAACTCTCTGGAAACACCATATATTTT
D gene: .; CDR3 length: 14; clone size: .; V gene: TRBV15; J gene: TRBJ1-3; CDR3 protein: CATSTGSSGNTIYF; CDR3 DNA: TGTGCCACCAGTACAGGGTCCTCTGGAAACACCATATATTTT
D gene: TRBD1; CDR3 length: 15; clone size: .; V gene: TRBV5-1; J gene: TRBJ2-1; CDR3 protein: CASSLGTGAMGEQFF; CDR3 DNA: TGCGCCAGCAGCCTAGGGACAGGGGCCATGGGTGAGCAGTTCTTC
D gene: TRBD2; CDR3 length: 18; clone size: .; V gene: TRBV3-1/TRBV3-2; J gene: TRBJ2-7; CDR3 protein: CASSQGLAGALGTYEQYF; CDR3 DNA: TGTGCCAGCAGCCAAGGACTAGCGGGAGCCCTCGGGACCTACGAGCAGTACTTC
D gene: .; CDR3 length: 14; clone size: .; V gene: TRBV7-9; J gene: TRBJ2-1; CDR3 protein: CASSPAGTLNEQFF; CDR3 DNA: TGTGCCAGCAGCCCTGCCGGGACTCTGAATGAGCAGTTCTTC